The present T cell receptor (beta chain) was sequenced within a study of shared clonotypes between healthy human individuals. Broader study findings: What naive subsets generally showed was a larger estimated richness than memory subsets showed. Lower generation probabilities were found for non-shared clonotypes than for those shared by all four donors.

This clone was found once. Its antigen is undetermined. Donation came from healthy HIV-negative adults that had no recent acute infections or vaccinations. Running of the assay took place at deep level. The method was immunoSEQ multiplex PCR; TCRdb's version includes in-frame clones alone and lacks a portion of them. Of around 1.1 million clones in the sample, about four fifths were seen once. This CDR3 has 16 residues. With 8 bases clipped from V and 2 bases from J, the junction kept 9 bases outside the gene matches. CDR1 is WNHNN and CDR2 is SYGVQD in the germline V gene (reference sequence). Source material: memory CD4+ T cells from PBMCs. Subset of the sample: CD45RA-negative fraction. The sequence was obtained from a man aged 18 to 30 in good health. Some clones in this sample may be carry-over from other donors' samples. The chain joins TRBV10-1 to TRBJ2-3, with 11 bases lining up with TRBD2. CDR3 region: CASSRLAGWYTDTQYF. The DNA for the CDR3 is TGCGCCAGCTCCAGACTAGCGGGGTGGTACACAGATACGCAGTATTTT.